The 29 T cell receptor beta chains listed next were all sequenced from one sample in a study of neurological immune-mediated disorders (dated by TCRdb to the late 2010s). Libraries were prepared through 5' RACE. The instrument given in TCRdb is Illumina HiSeq 2500. TCRdb trimmed public reads at Q25 via fastp, called clones via MiXCR and kept in-frame beta chains. Every CDR3 protein is listed once, alongside the most common genes and DNA of its rows. The sample includes tens of thousands of distinct CDR3 sequences, with 10% observed a single time. The ten largest clones add up to under 8.5% of the sample. Sequencing input: PBMCs. These receptors all come from a woman between 25 and 40 years old with HTLV-1-associated myelopathy (HAM/TSP).

The table lists this clonotype with many counts. V gene TRBV6-5 combines with J gene TRBJ1-1, with 8 nucleotides matching TRBD1. Germline V gene lookup returns CDR1 MNHEY and CDR2 SVGAGI. This CDR3 has 15 amino acids. J lost 3 bases, V lost 0 bases, and 3 bases had no gene match. CDR3 residues: CASSYSNRGYTEAFF. DNA of the CDR3: TGTGCCAGCAGTTACTCGAACAGGGGGTACACTGAAGCTTTCTTT.

This clonotype was seen repeatedly, ten times or more. The V gene is TRBV6-2 or TRBV6-3, the J gene TRBJ1-1, with D uncertain. This CDR3 has 14 residues. Trimming shortened V by 9 bases and J by 4 bases, and 18 bases separated the two germline ends. Germline CDR1 MNHEY, CDR2 SVGEGT. CDR3 nucleotides: TGTGCCAGGCCCCGGGAGGGTCCATCCACTGAAGCTTTCTTT. Its protein product is CARPREGPSTEAFF.

This clonotype was seen at least ten times. The chain is built from TRBV20-1 and TRBJ1-5; D is unclear. CDR3 length equals 15 residues. The germline gives CDR1 DFQATT, CDR2 SNEGSKA (reference sequence). The ends were cut back, 0 bases at V and 3 bases at J, with 12 bases in the middle. The CDR3 bases are TGCAGTGCTAGAGATCAATTGGGTCTCAATCAGCCCCAGCATTTT. Translating it yields CSARDQLGLNQPQHF.

This clonotype is a singleton in its sample. The V call is TRBV10-3, the J call TRBJ2-1, with D perhaps TRBD2 (6 bases). The V end lost 2 bases, the J end lost 8 bases, and 19 bases lay between the germline ends. This CDR3 is built from 16 residues. Per the germline V gene, CDR1 is ENHRY and CDR2 is SYGVKD. The CDR3 loop is CAISEGLTQTRDEQFF. In DNA, the CDR3 is TGTGCCATCAGTGAGGGACTAACCCAGACGAGGGATGAGCAGTTCTTC.

The chain uses TRBV20-1 and TRBJ2-2; D is undetermined. Germline CDR1 is DFQATT and CDR2 is SNEGSKA (reference sequence). The length of the CDR3 is 13 residues. Trimming stripped 3 bases from V and 8 bases from J, with 13 bases between. CDR3 sequence: CSASDSPTGELFF. The DNA for the CDR3 is TGCAGTGCTAGCGATTCCCCCACTGGGGAGCTGTTTTTT.

For this clonotype: A read error is possible here, since a much larger clone lies one base away. No conserved phenylalanine or tryptophan is present at the end of the CDR3, so a read error is the likely explanation. This sequence joins TRBV19 and TRBJ2-7; a possible D gene is TRBD2 (6 bases). V dropped 8 bases and J dropped 5 bases, with 19 bases sitting between them. This CDR3 has 14 amino acids. The V gene's germline CDR1 is LNHDA and CDR2 SQIVND (reference sequence). CDR3 residues: CASQREAFGHEQYL. The CDR3 coding sequence is TGTGCCAGTCAAAGGGAGGCATTCGGCCACGAGCAGTACTTA.

The chain uses TRBV6-1 and TRBJ2-4; D is unclear. The germline gives CDR1 MNHNS, CDR2 SASEGT. Trimming cost V 0 bases and J 0 bases, with 18 bases left between them. The CDR3 extends over 19 amino acids. CDR3 sequence: CASSEAGGRLVLAKNIQYF. The CDR3 coding sequence is TGTGCCAGCAGTGAAGCCGGTGGACGTCTAGTCCTAGCCAAAAACATTCAGTACTTC.

This clonotype has a count of ten or more. This chain connects TRBV6-5 to TRBJ2-2; D possibly uses TRBD1 or TRBD2 (5 bases each). Germline V gives CDR1 MNHEY, CDR2 SVGAGI. V was trimmed by 6 bases and J by 5 bases, leaving 16 bases between them. The CDR3 totals 15 residues. The CDR3 DNA reads TGTGCCAGCAGAGTTAGGGGATCGGGGACCGGGGAGCTGTTTTTT. Residues: CASRVRGSGTGELFF.

This clonotype was seen repeatedly, ten times or more. The chain couples TRBV20-1 to TRBJ2-7, with no clear D. In germline, CDR1 is DFQATT, CDR2 SNEGSKA (reference sequence). The CDR3 spans 11 residues. Trimming stripped 3 bases from V and 2 bases from J, with 5 bases between. The CDR3 nucleotides read TGCAGTGCTAGTCGGCCCTACGAGCAGTACTTC. Protein sequence: CSASRPYEQYF.

This clonotype was recorded many times. This sequence joins TRBV6-1 and TRBJ2-1; 8 positions match TRBD2. The CDR3 runs to 16 residues. V was clipped by 2 bases and J by 9 bases; unmatched bases: 12. Germline CDR1 MNHNS, CDR2 SASEGT. CDR3 sequence reads: CASSELGSPREGEQFF. CDR3 nucleotide sequence: TGTGCCAGCAGTGAACTGGGGTCACCTCGGGAGGGTGAGCAGTTCTTC.

This clonotype was detected a few times. This chain connects TRBV19 to TRBJ1-2; D ambiguous. V was clipped by 10 bases and J by 4 bases, with 22 bases between them. The CDR3 runs to 15 residues. From germline, CDR1 is LNHDA and CDR2 SQIVND (reference sequence). The CDR3 loop is CATTTRTGPIYGYTF. CDR3 nucleotides: TGTGCCACTACCACCAGGACCGGCCCCATCTATGGCTACACCTTC. Combining the CDR3 with reference TRBV19 and TRBJ1-2 gives the whole variable domain DGGITQSPKYLFRKEGQNVTLSCEQNLNHDAMYWYRQDPGQGLRLIYYSQIVNDFQKGDIAEGYSVSREKKESFPLTVTSAQKNPTAFYLCATTTRTGPIYGYTFGSGTRLTVV.

There are many counts of this clonotype. V and J are TRBV6-1 and TRBJ2-7; 8 bases line up with TRBD1. CDR3 size: 14 residues. Unmatched junction bases numbered 6, after V lost 5 bases and J lost 3 bases. Germline V gene data show CDR1 as MNHNS and CDR2 as SASEGT. The CDR3 loop reads CASSRTGFNYEQYF. In DNA, the CDR3 is TGTGCCAGCAGTAGGACAGGGTTTAACTACGAGCAGTACTTC.

This clonotype was counted ten times or more. This CDR3 is CASSPRAPNRYEQYF. The DNA of the CDR3 is TGTGCCAGCAGCCCCCGGGCCCCTAACCGCTACGAGCAGTACTTC. The chain is built from TRBV7-9 and TRBJ2-7; unclear D gene. V was clipped by 5 bases and J by 3 bases, with 17 bases between them. The CDR3 runs to 15 residues. Per the germline V gene, CDR1 is SEHNR and CDR2 is FQNEAQ (reference sequence).

This clonotype was found many times. CDR3 DNA sequence: TGTGCCAGTAGTAGATATAGCGGGGGGGAAACCAATGAGCAGTTCTTC. Amino acid sequence: CASSRYSGGETNEQFF. V gene TRBV19 combines with J gene TRBJ2-1, with 11 positions matching TRBD2. The V gene's germline CDR1 is LNHDA and CDR2 SQIVND (reference sequence). The CDR3 runs to 16 residues. V lost 4 bases to trimming and J lost 6 bases; unmatched junction nucleotides: 8.

This clonotype was detected many times. This chain uses TRBV5-1 with TRBJ2-7; perhaps TRBD2 as D (5 bases). V lost 3 bases and J lost 4, with 17 bases in between. The V gene's germline CDR1 is SGHRS and CDR2 YFSETQ. The CDR3 has 15 amino acids. CDR3 in DNA: TGCGCCAGCAGCTCGGACGGGATGTCTGTGTACGAGCAGTACTTC. It is translated as CASSSDGMSVYEQYF.

This clonotype was counted many times. The V gene is TRBV10-3, the J gene TRBJ1-2, with TRBD1 matching over 9 bases. This CDR3 has 13 amino acids. The V and J ends lost 6 bases and 6 bases, in that order; junction bases with no gene match: 5. Per the germline V gene, CDR1 is ENHRY and CDR2 is SYGVKD. The CDR3 DNA is TGTGCCATCAGCCAACAGGGGGCGGATGGCTACACCTTC. Protein sequence: CAISQQGADGYTF.

Ten or more counts support this clonotype. The chain uses TRBV11-2 and TRBJ2-7; D is unclear. The V end lost 2 bases, the J end lost 3 bases, and 11 bases lay between the germline ends. Germline V gene data show CDR1 as SGHAT and CDR2 as FQNNGV. The CDR3 contains 14 residues. CDR3 DNA: TGTGCCAGCAGCTTATCGCACAGAAACTACGAGCAGTACTTC. It translates to CASSLSHRNYEQYF. Drawing the rest from reference TRBV11-2 and TRBJ2-7, the complete variable domain is EAGVAQSPRYKIIEKRQSVAFWCNPISGHATLYWYQQILGQGPKLLIQFQNNGVVDDSQLPKDRFSAERLKGVDSTLKIQPAKLEDSAVYLCASSLSHRNYEQYFGPGTRLTVT.

This clonotype was recorded at least ten times. J is TRBJ2-7 and V is TRBV10-2; tentatively, D is TRBD1 (5 bases). The CDR3 spans 18 residues. Trimming removed 2 bases from V and 2 bases from J, with 22 bases in between. Looked up from germline, CDR1 is WSHSY and CDR2 is SAAADI. The CDR3 loop is CASSEPDRPGISAYEQYF. The CDR3 coding sequence is TGCGCCAGCAGTGAGCCGGACCGACCAGGGATTTCCGCCTACGAGCAGTACTTC.

This clonotype was seen ten or more times. The J gene is TRBJ1-3, the V gene TRBV20-1, with D maybe TRBD1 (5 bases). Looked up from germline, CDR1 is DFQATT and CDR2 is SNEGSKA (reference sequence). V was shortened by 6 bases and J by 6 bases, with 12 bases between the two germline ends. CDR3 size: 12 residues. CDR3 sequence: CSAKAGENTIYF. CDR3 nucleotide sequence: TGCAGTGCCAAAGCGGGGGAAAACACCATATATTTT.

About this clonotype: The DNA is omitted, as the CDR3 cannot be located on it reliably, and the CDR3 follows TCRdb's listing. This rearrangement joins TRBV7-9 to TRBJ1-2. The CDR3 spans 23 amino acids, including both terminal residues. From germline, CDR1 is SEHNR and CDR2 FQNEAQ (reference sequence). CDR3 region: CASSFYICSASPGPSGFNYGYTF.

This clonotype has at least ten counts. V and J are TRBV20-1 and TRBJ2-3, with D unresolved. From germline, CDR1 is DFQATT and CDR2 SNEGSKA (reference sequence). V was pared by 4 bases and J by 6 bases, with 8 bases between. The CDR3 is 11 amino acids. In DNA form, the CDR3 reads TGCAGTGCTACACCATACGATACGCAGTATTTT. Translated: CSATPYDTQYF.

This clonotype has ten or more counts. This chain connects TRBV3-1 to TRBJ2-4; D not certain. This CDR3 comprises 14 residues. Trimming took 4 bases from V and 0 from J, leaving 7 bases between them. Germline CDR1 reads LGHDT; CDR2 reads YNNKEL (reference sequence). Written as DNA, the CDR3 is TGTGCCAGCAGCCCGACCTTAGCCAAAAACATTCAGTACTTC. It translates to CASSPTLAKNIQYF. Full variable domain (rest looked up from reference TRBV3-1 and TRBJ2-4): DTAVSQTPKYLVTQMGNDKSIKCEQNLGHDTMYWYKQDSKKFLKIMFSYNNKELIINETVPNRFSPKSPDKAHLNLHINSLELGDSAVYFCASSPTLAKNIQYFGAGTRLSVL.

This clonotype has only a few counts. V and J are TRBV4-2 and TRBJ2-2; the match to TRBD2 covers 7 bases. The length of the CDR3 is 16 residues. In germline, CDR1 is LGHNA, CDR2 YNFKEQ. V shed 5 bases and J 6 bases; nucleotides not matched to a gene: 12. The CDR3 here is CASSVVAGESAGELFF. The CDR3 DNA is TGTGCCAGCAGCGTCGTCGCGGGGGAGTCGGCCGGGGAGCTGTTTTTT.

This clonotype was picked up many times. The chain has TRBV7-8 and TRBJ2-3; 14 bases align to TRBD2. The CDR3 runs to 17 residues. Germline V gene lookup returns CDR1 SGHVS and CDR2 FQNEAQ. Unmatched junction bases numbered 5, after V lost 2 bases and J lost 4 bases. CDR3 coding DNA: TGTGCCAGCAGCTTATGGCAGACTAGCGGGGGGGCAGATACGCAGTATTTT. It encodes CASSLWQTSGGADTQYF.

This clonotype was seen more than once but under ten times. The chain has TRBV20-1 and TRBJ1-2; D is ambiguous. Germline CDR1 reads DFQATT; CDR2 reads SNEGSKA (reference sequence). The CDR3 totals 12 residues. The V end was cut by 3 bases, the J end by 4 bases, with 9 bases between. This CDR3 is CSARSQPYGYTF. CDR3 DNA sequence: TGCAGTGCTAGGAGTCAGCCCTATGGCTACACCTTC.

This clonotype is termed medium-sized. The rearrangement uses TRBV5-1 and TRBJ1-1; 8 bases match TRBD1. With V trimmed by 7 bases and J by 4 bases, 6 bases remained unmatched. The V gene's germline CDR1 is SGHRS and CDR2 YFSETQ. The CDR3 has 13 amino acids. CDR3 DNA sequence: TGCGCCAGCTCTCAGGGGGCGGGCACTGAAGCTTTCTTT. Its translation: CASSQGAGTEAFF.

This clonotype was observed a handful of times. The CDR3: CAWSVGTGGWTEAFF. DNA for the CDR3: TGTGCCTGGAGTGTCGGGACAGGGGGCTGGACTGAAGCTTTCTTT. The rearrangement uses TRBV30 and TRBJ1-1; TRBD1 matches 12 bases. Unmatched junction bases numbered 4, after V lost 0 bases and J lost 5 bases. Germline V gives CDR1 GTSNPN, CDR2 SVGIG (reference sequence). The CDR3 has 15 amino acids.

The sample holds many counts of this clonotype. The gene calls are TRBV10-2 and TRBJ2-7, with 7 bases identical to TRBD1. Trimming cost V 6 bases and J 0 bases; bases outside gene matches: 17. The CDR3 sequence is 18 residues long. Germline lookup yields CDR1 WSHSY and CDR2 SAAADI. Here the CDR3 reads CASRTGTDHYLVSYEQYF. CDR3 DNA sequence: TGCGCCAGCAGGACAGGGACAGACCATTACCTTGTCTCCTACGAGCAGTACTTC.

In this sample, this clonotype turned up many times. The chain has TRBV20-1 and TRBJ1-5; the D is unclear. The CDR3 is 12 amino acids. Per the germline V gene, CDR1 is DFQATT and CDR2 is SNEGSKA (reference sequence). Trimming removed 0 bases at V and 6 bases at J, with 6 bases between. The CDR3 nucleotides read TGCAGTGCTAGAGATCGGGGTCAGCCCCAGCATTTT. Protein product: CSARDRGQPQHF.